A selection of T cell receptor beta chains follows, all from one sample in a study of cytomegalovirus exposure and HLA in healthy donors. The table came from immunoSEQ multiplex PCR; TCRdb's copy has only in-frame clones and leaves some out. Among approximately 61,000 clones, over 70% were seen once, and the ten largest hold roughly 51%. Sequenced: PBMCs. These receptors came from a man in his fifties in good health and CMV-seropositive. Each CDR3 is given with its conserved first and last residue. D genes are given only for firm matches. Rows give clone size only sometimes, using once, few, many, or a class for an expanded clone.

>-|TRBJ2-3|-|TRBV6-4
TGTGCCAGCAGTGACTCTTTTAGCGGACGCACAGATGCGCAGTATTTT
CASSDSFSGRTDAQYF
>-|TRBJ2-5|-|TRBV10-3
TGTGCCATCAGTGAGAGGCAGGGCCAAGAGACCCAGTACTTC
CAISERQGQETQYF
>-|TRBJ2-7|TRBD2|TRBV30
TGTGCCTGGAGTCCGGGACTATCCACTACGAGGCAGTACTTC
CAWSPGLSTTRQYF
>-|TRBJ2-7|TRBD2|TRBV28
TGTGCCGGCTCTAGCGGGAGCTCGAGGGAGCAGTACTTC
CAGSSGSSREQYF
>-|TRBJ2-7|TRBD2|TRBV11-2
TGTGCCAGCAGCGCATCCCCAGCGGGGGGAAGCTCCTACGAGCAGTACTTC
CASSASPAGGSSYEQYF
>-|TRBJ2-2|TRBD2|TRBV28
TGTGCCAGCAGTTTACGGCGGGAGGGCCTTTATGACCGGGGAGCTGTTTTT
CASSLRREGLYDRGAVF
>-|TRBJ1-5|-|TRBV18
TGTGCCAGCTCACCAAGCAGGAATCAGCCCCAGCATTTT
CASSPSRNQPQHF
>-|TRBJ1-4|-|TRBV28
TGTGCCAGCAGGGAGAGCGTTGCAACTAATGAAAAACTGTTTTTT
CASRESVATNEKLFF
>few|TRBJ1-6|-|TRBV7-8
TGTGCCAGCAGCTTAGCCGGAGTTTCACCCCTCCACTTT
CASSLAGVSPLHF
>-|TRBJ1-2|-|TRBV7-9
TGTGCCAGCAGCTTAGCCACAGATACGCATGGCTACACCTTC
CASSLATDTHGYTF
>-|TRBJ2-1|-|TRBV7-9
TGTGCCAGCAGCGCGGGACCACCTGACTACAATGAGCAGTTCTTC
CASSAGPPDYNEQFF
>-|TRBJ2-7|-|TRBV19
TGTGCCAGTAGTATGGGCAGGTCCTACGAGCAGTACTTC
CASSMGRSYEQYF
>once|TRBJ2-5|-|TRBV6-1
TGTGCCACCCAACAAGAAAAGACCCAGTACTTC
CATQQEKTQYF
>-|TRBJ2-7|TRBD1|TRBV7-9
TGTGCCAGCAGCTTGGGGACAGGTCCTACCTACGAGCAGTACTTC
CASSLGTGPTYEQYF
>-|TRBJ2-7|TRBD1|TRBV6-5
TGTGCCAGCAAGGGGACAGGGGGCTCCTACGAGCAGTACTTC
CASKGTGGSYEQYF
>-|TRBJ1-2|TRBD1|TRBV27
TGTGCCAGCAGTTTTGACAGGGGGTATGGCTACACCTTC
CASSFDRGYGYTF
>-|TRBJ2-5|TRBD1|TRBV5-3
TGTGCCAGAACCCGGACAGGGACCCTCCAAGAGACCCAGTACTTC
CARTRTGTLQETQYF
>-|TRBJ2-7|TRBD1|TRBV5-1
TGCGCCAGCAGCAACTCAGGGGGCGCGAGGGCCTACGAGCAGTACTTC
CASSNSGGARAYEQYF
>-|TRBJ2-5|TRBD2|TRBV4-1
TGCGCCAGCAGCCTTCTAGCGGGAGTCGAAGAGACCCAGTACTTC
CASSLLAGVEETQYF
>-|TRBJ2-3|TRBD2|TRBV5-5
TGTGCCAGCAGCTTGAAGCTAGCGGGGATGGATACGCAGTATTTT
CASSLKLAGMDTQYF
>-|TRBJ2-7|-|TRBV11-2
TGTGCCAGCAGCTTATTTGCAGACTCCTACGAGCAGTACTTC
CASSLFADSYEQYF
>-|TRBJ1-1|-|TRBV6-5
TGTGCCAGCACCCCGACACCTCAGAACACTGAAGCTTTCTTT
CASTPTPQNTEAFF
>once|TRBJ1-2|TRBD1|TRBV5-4
TGTGCCAGCAGCTTGGGGGACAGAAACTATGGCTACACCTTC
CASSLGDRNYGYTF
>-|TRBJ1-4|-|TRBV5-1
TGCGCCAGCAGAACAGGGTTTGGGAATGAAAAACTGTTTTTT
CASRTGFGNEKLFF
>many|TRBJ1-2|-|TRBV6-6
TGTGCCAGCAGTTACTCAGGCGGGAGCTACACCTTC
CASSYSGGSYTF
>few|TRBJ2-1|-|TRBV4-3
TGCGCCAGCAGCCAAGATATCATCGTCCTCATCTACCATGAGCAGTTCTTC
CASSQDIIVLIYHEQFF
>-|TRBJ1-5|TRBD1|TRBV27
TGTGCCACCCCCACCCGGGACAGGGGCGGAGGAGACATAAATCAGCCCCAGCATTTT
CATPTRDRGGGDINQPQHF
>-|TRBJ1-2|TRBD1|TRBV5-4
TGTGCCAGCAGCCATGGGACAGGGGGCGAGTATGGCTACACCTTC
CASSHGTGGEYGYTF
>-|TRBJ2-3|TRBD2|TRBV5-6
TGTGCCAGCAGCTTCTTAGCGGGACTCCCAGATACGCAGTATTTT
CASSFLAGLPDTQYF
>-|TRBJ2-2|TRBD2|TRBV27
TGTGCCAGCAGTCCCACTAGCGGGGGGGCACCCGGGGAGCTGTTTTTT
CASSPTSGGAPGELFF
>-|TRBJ1-2|-|TRBV4-2
TGTGCCAGCAGCTCCGCAGGGCTGATTCCTAACTATGGCTACACCTTC
CASSSAGLIPNYGYTF
>once|TRBJ1-2|-|TRBV4-2
TGTGCCAGCAGCCAAGGCAAACAGTATTATAACTCCTATGGCTACACCTTC
CASSQGKQYYNSYGYTF
>-|TRBJ1-6|-|TRBV6-5
TGTGCCAGCAGTTACTCAAGGAGGGTAGGGCCATCACCCCTCCACTTT
CASSYSRRVGPSPLHF
>-|TRBJ2-7|TRBD1|TRBV27
TGTGCCAGCAGTTCCCCAGGGACAGGGTATTACGAGCAGTACTTC
CASSSPGTGYYEQYF
>-|TRBJ2-1|-|TRBV30
TGTGCCTGGAGTGTGGAGAATGAGCAGTTCTTC
CAWSVENEQFF
>-|TRBJ1-5|TRBD1|TRBV27
TGTGCCATCAGACTTACCGGGACAGGGGCCCCTAGCAATCAGCCCCAGCATTTT
CAIRLTGTGAPSNQPQHF
>-|TRBJ1-2|-|TRBV9
TGTGCCAGCAGCGCCAGCAAGGACAGTGAGCCCTATGGCTACACCTTC
CASSASKDSEPYGYTF
>few|TRBJ1-1|-|TRBV6-5
TGTGCCAGCAGTTACTCGCCGGGTACGCTTGAAGCTTTCTTT
CASSYSPGTLEAFF
>-|TRBJ2-2|-|TRBV5-6
TGTGCCAGCAGCTTGGCAGGGCAGCCAAACACCGGGGAGCTGTTTTTT
CASSLAGQPNTGELFF
>-|TRBJ2-7|TRBD1|TRBV28
TGTGCCAGCAGTTCCCCCGGGACAGGGGCTCTCTACGAGCAGTACTTC
CASSSPGTGALYEQYF
>few|TRBJ2-3|-|TRBV4-3
TGCGCCAGCAGCCAAAGATACGCAGTATTT
CASSQRYAVF